These T cell receptor beta chains were read from a single sample in a study of blood T cell repertoires in COVID-19. Here immunoSEQ multiplex PCR was the method, and the copy in TCRdb shows in-frame clones only, minus some. The data show some 120,000 clones, around nine tenths seen once. The sequenced sample consisted of peripheral blood. The receptor set was obtained from a woman between 45 and 65 years old with acute or convalescent COVID-19. The conserved cysteine and the conserved F or W are not part of the CDR3 here. A D gene is named only where the DNA matches it firmly.

J gene | V gene | CDR3 length | D gene | CDR3 protein
TRBJ1-2 | TRBV3-1/TRBV3-2 | 12 | - | ASSQDGSISGYT
TRBJ2-3 | TRBV5-6 | 14 | TRBD2 | ASSYPSGSGTDTQY
TRBJ1-4 | TRBV7-8 | 10 | TRBD1 | ASSPGQGKLF
TRBJ1-1 | TRBV4-3 | 13 | - | ASSLREGTDTEAF
TRBJ2-1 | TRBV29-1 | 14 | TRBD2 | SVEGSVAGYYNEQF
TRBJ2-2 | TRBV5-1 | 15 | TRBD2 | ASSRAGGRPNTGELF
TRBJ1-4 | TRBV10-2 | 12 | - | ASSDGGANEKLF
TRBJ2-7 | TRBV7-2 | 17 | TRBD2 | ASSFSGTSGFTRNYEQY
TRBJ2-7 | TRBV6-2/TRBV6-3 | 14 | TRBD2 | ASSYSRTSGAYEQY
TRBJ2-2 | TRBV9 | 11 | TRBD2 | ASGTSNTGELF
TRBJ1-2 | TRBV4-3 | 13 | - | ASSQERGVHYGYT
TRBJ2-5 | TRBV7-7 | 12 | - | ASSFQGGEETQY
TRBJ2-1 | TRBV11-2 | 13 | TRBD2 | ASSELAGDYNEQF
TRBJ2-7 | TRBV6-2/TRBV6-3 | 13 | - | ASSRIGLWIYEQY
TRBJ2-1 | TRBV10-3 | 13 | TRBD2 | AIRPLAGGNNEQF
TRBJ2-1 | TRBV11-2 | 11 | - | ASSREAAGEQF
TRBJ2-7 | TRBV10-2 | 12 | TRBD1 | AIQGRQGVGEQY
TRBJ2-4 | TRBV29-1 | 11 | TRBD1 | SARDRERNIQY
TRBJ1-1 | TRBV7-3 | 13 | TRBD1 | ASSLQGQVGTEAF
TRBJ2-5 | TRBV19 | 12 | TRBD2 | ASAGGLDEETQY
TRBJ2-1 | TRBV16 | 12 | - | ASSQSFREFEQF
TRBJ2-7 | TRBV3-1/TRBV3-2 | 14 | TRBD1 | ASSPRGGTGSYEQY
TRBJ2-7 | TRBV7-9 | 12 | - | ASSFYTGTYEQY
TRBJ1-2 | TRBV10-3 | 15 | - | AIMRIRIRLLFYGYT
TRBJ1-2 | TRBV6-2/TRBV6-3 | 12 | - | ASSLLGAGYGYT
TRBJ2-7 | TRBV7-2 | 15 | - | ASTSQPLVSGDYEQY
TRBJ1-3 | TRBV6-6 | 13 | - | ASSREGGSGNTIY
TRBJ1-2 | TRBV15 | 11 | TRBD1 | ATSRDRVGGYT
TRBJ1-2 | TRBV7-2 | 11 | - | ASSFWLHYGYT
TRBJ2-3 | TRBV7-2 | 14 | TRBD2 | ASTPLAGGSTDTQY
TRBJ2-1 | TRBV2 | 11 | TRBD1 | ASSADRALEQF
TRBJ2-3 | TRBV29-1 | 9 | - | SVPFGNTQY
TRBJ1-1 | TRBV19 | 14 | - | ASSIPQRGVNTEAF
TRBJ2-1 | TRBV5-4 | 15 | TRBD2 | ASSLAVGRGGYNEQF
TRBJ1-3 | TRBV4-3 | 14 | - | ASSQDLRGTGNTIY
TRBJ2-7 | TRBV7-9 | 12 | TRBD1 | ASSTGTGVDEQY
TRBJ1-4 | TRBV5-1 | 13 | - | ASSLRAPGSEKLF
TRBJ1-4 | TRBV18 | 13 | TRBD1 | ASSPGDSPNEKLF
TRBJ1-2 | TRBV18 | 13 | TRBD1 | ASSPQGEGRYGYT
TRBJ1-4 | TRBV7-2 | 12 | TRBD1 | ASSPLGQGRELF
TRBJ1-1 | TRBV5-4 | 12 | - | ASSSPGGWGEAF
TRBJ2-7 | TRBV29-1 | 10 | TRBD1 | SVWDSSYEQY
TRBJ1-1 | TRBV6-6 | 13 | TRBD1 | ASSYLDRDRTEAF
TRBJ1-2 | TRBV10-3 | 11 | TRBD1 | ATLTGDRYGYT
TRBJ1-4 | TRBV9 | 13 | - | ASSAYGLNNEKLF
TRBJ2-5 | TRBV2 | 12 | - | ASSEGRRKETQY
TRBJ1-1 | TRBV13 | 10 | - | ASSTGGTEAF
TRBJ2-5 | TRBV10-3 | 12 | TRBD2 | AIRGLAGSETQY
TRBJ1-5 | TRBV27 | 14 | - | ASSLYWQFGNQPQH
TRBJ2-1 | TRBV7-2 | 15 | TRBD2 | ASSSGTSGGTYNEQF
TRBJ1-4 | TRBV30 | 10 | - | AWGRGGEKLF
TRBJ2-3 | TRBV12-3/TRBV12-4 | 10 | - | ASSFLPDTQY
TRBJ2-5 | TRBV7-9 | 12 | TRBD2 | ASTRGTTKETQY